The 10 T cell receptor beta chains reported below all come from one sample, sequenced in a study of spatial heterogeneity in lung cancer. TCRdb called the 5' RACE reads again in MiXCR, with one record for every CDR3 protein. The data hold around 110,000 distinct CDR3 sequences, with more than 9% observed a single time. The time point was: blood at routine non-recurrence follow-up after resection. Unsorted samples of tumor, nontumor lung or frozen PBMC had their whole RNA sequenced. This specimen consisted of PBMCs, obtained at follow-up. The origin of the receptors is a male donor with early-stage non-small cell lung cancer.

In its sample, this clonotype was seen many times. The chain is built from TRBV24-1 and TRBJ2-6, with a weak D call TRBD2 (7 bases). Trimming removed 5 bases at V and 0 bases at J, with 16 bases between. The CDR3 runs to 18 residues. CDR1 and CDR2 from the germline V gene are KGHDR and SFDVKD. Here the CDR3 DNA reads TGTGCCACCAGTGTAGGGGGGGACACCCCCTCTGGGGCCAACGTCCTGACTTTC. Translating it yields CATSVGGDTPSGANVLTF.

This clonotype was detected many times. The genes are TRBV7-3 and TRBJ1-1; unclear D gene. The CDR3 has 12 amino acids. Germline values: CDR1 SGHTA, CDR2 FQGTGA. Trimming cost V 6 bases and J 6 bases, with 11 bases left between them. The CDR3 reads CASSSPPAEAFF. The CDR3 DNA sequence: TGTGCCAGCAGTTCCCCTCCTGCTGAAGCTTTCTTT.

This clonotype was observed a single time. Here the CDR3 reads CASSFFSYNEQFF. The CDR3 coding sequence is TGTGCCAGCAGTTTTTTCTCCTACAATGAGCAGTTCTTC. The J gene is TRBJ2-1, the V gene TRBV27; no clear D gene. V shed 3 bases and J shed 0 bases, with 3 bases lying between them. Germline V CDR1 and CDR2: MNHEY, SMNVEV (reference sequence). This CDR3 has 13 amino acids.

This rearrangement joins TRBV2 to TRBJ1-2; perhaps TRBD1 as D (5 bases). Trimming shortened V by 4 bases and J by 4 bases, and 13 bases separated the two germline ends. The V gene's germline CDR1 is SNHLY and CDR2 FYNNEI. CDR3 length equals 14 residues. CDR3 DNA sequence: TGTGCCAGCAGTGGGGCAGGGCAAAGCTATGGCTACACCTTC. It specifies CASSGAGQSYGYTF.

The J gene is TRBJ2-7, the V gene TRBV6-1; D unclear. V was shortened by 8 bases and J by 3 bases, with 8 bases between the two germline ends. The CDR3 length is 11 residues. The germline V gene has CDR1 MNHNS and CDR2 SASEGT. The CDR3 DNA reads TGTGCCAGCCTTGAACTCTACGAGCAGTACTTC. It yields the protein CASLELYEQYF.

This clonotype has a handful of counts. The V gene is TRBV9, the J gene TRBJ1-3; D gene ambiguous. The CDR3 is 14 residues long. Germline V gene data show CDR1 as SGDLS and CDR2 as YYNGEE. Trimming shortened V by 7 bases and J by 8 bases, and 19 bases separated the two germline ends. In DNA, the CDR3 is TGTGCCAGCTCTCAGAACAACCAGCGTGACACCATATATTTT. Its protein product is CASSQNNQRDTIYF.

This clonotype was seen many times. The V and J genes are TRBV6-5 and TRBJ2-3, with D unresolved. Germline CDR1 and CDR2: MNHEY and SVGAGI. Trimming took 8 bases from V and 6 from J, leaving 18 bases between them. This CDR3 has 14 amino acids. CDR3 coding DNA: TGTGCCAGCCGCCGGAAGCCTGGAGCGGATACGCAGTATTTT. Translation gives CASRRKPGADTQYF.

In its sample, this clonotype was seen many times. This chain connects TRBV29-1 to TRBJ2-5, with D tentatively TRBD1 or TRBD2 (5 bases each). The germline V and J ends were trimmed by 3 bases and 4 bases, with 9 bases remaining between them. Germline assignment: CDR1 SQVTM and CDR2 ANQGSEA. The CDR3 contains 12 residues. The CDR3 nucleotides read TGCAGCGTTGAGACGGGGACAGAGACCCAGTACTTC. It translates to CSVETGTETQYF.

This clonotype was picked up a small number of times. This chain connects TRBV10-3 to TRBJ1-1, with a weak D call TRBD1 (5 bases). The CDR3 totals 14 residues. Germline loops: CDR1 ENHRY, CDR2 SYGVKD. V lost 4 bases and J 4 bases, leaving 13 bases between the germline ends. The CDR3 loop reads CAISVTREITEAFF. CDR3 coding DNA: TGTGCCATCAGTGTGACCAGGGAGATCACTGAAGCTTTCTTT.

This chain connects TRBV30 to TRBJ2-7; D is ambiguous. The CDR3 is 13 residues long. Trimming pared 0 bases from V and 2 bases from J, leaving 8 bases between. CDR1 and CDR2 (germline): GTSNPN, SVGIG (reference sequence). CDR3 bases: TGTGCCTGGAGTGTAGCACAGACCTACGAGCAGTACTTC. Its translation: CAWSVAQTYEQYF.